Following are 9 T cell receptor beta chains from one sample sequenced in a study of cytomegalovirus exposure and HLA in healthy donors. In the PCR, 60 Vbeta and 13 Jbeta primers were used. Sequencing was performed with immunoSEQ multiplex PCR; in TCRdb, only in-frame clones are kept and a portion is missing. The sample has fewer than 250,000 clones; 60% to 80% are singletons. The sample was PBMCs. Every receptor here comes from a male donor in good health and CMV-seronegative.

The J gene is TRBJ2-7, the V gene TRBV29-1; 8 bases are shared with TRBD1. J gave up 0 bases and V 0 bases, and 7 bases lay outside the gene matches. This CDR3 comprises 16 residues. Per the germline V gene, CDR1 is SQVTM and CDR2 is ANQGSEA. The CDR3 nucleotides read TGCAGCGTTGAAGATCCGGGGACAGGTTACTCCTACGAGCAGTACTTC. It specifies CSVEDPGTGYSYEQYF.

This clone was seen a handful of times. The chain has TRBV18 and TRBJ2-1, with TRBD1 matching 10 bases. V lost 2 bases to trimming and J lost 4 bases; unmatched junction nucleotides: 2. The CDR3 is 15 residues long. Per the germline V gene, CDR1 is KGHSH and CDR2 is LQKENI. CDR3: CASSPRDRGYNEQFF. The CDR3 region has the DNA TGTGCCAGCTCACCAAGGGACAGGGGATACAATGAGCAGTTCTTC.

In its sample, this clone was seen a few times. This chain joins TRBV28 and TRBJ1-1; tentatively, D is TRBD1 (6 bases). CDR3 length: 14 residues. In germline, CDR1 is MDHEN, CDR2 SYDVKM. V lost 1 base, J lost 4 bases, and 10 bases lay in between. The CDR3: CASSLSGAGTEAFF. The CDR3 DNA reads as TGTGCCAGCAGTTTATCAGGGGCGGGCACTGAAGCTTTCTTT. Together with reference TRBV28 and TRBJ1-1, the CDR3 gives the full variable domain: DVKVTQSSRYLVKRTGEKVFLECVQDMDHENMFWYRQDPGLGLRLIYFSYDVKMKEKGDIPEGYSVSREKKERFSLILESASTNQTSMYLCASSLSGAGTEAFFGQGTRLTVV.

The chain is built from TRBV6-5 and TRBJ2-3; D ambiguous. The germline V gene has CDR1 MNHEY and CDR2 SVGAGI. This CDR3 has 16 residues. Trimming removed 0 bases at V and 1 base at J, with 11 bases between. The CDR3 nucleotides are TGTGCCAGCAGTTACTCCCCGTTCGAGGGCACAGATACGCAGTATTTT. It codes for CASSYSPFEGTDTQYF.

This chain connects TRBV13 to TRBJ1-3; 9 bases align to TRBD1. This CDR3 region has 15 residues. The V segment lost 2 bases and the J segment 4 bases; nucleotides outside the gene matches: 3. Germline assignment: CDR1 PRHDT and CDR2 FYEKMQ (reference sequence). The CDR3 DNA reads TGTGCCAGCAGCTTAATCGGGACAGGGGGAAACACCATATATTTT. It specifies CASSLIGTGGNTIYF.

The V call is TRBV28, the J call TRBJ2-1; D may be TRBD1 (5 bases). The CDR3 spans 15 residues. Trimming removed 7 bases at V and 2 bases at J, with 15 bases between. CDR1 and CDR2 (germline): MDHEN, SYDVKM. CDR3 coding DNA: TGTGCCAGCAACCCCCAGGACAACCCCTACAATGAGCAGTTCTTC. This sequence encodes CASNPQDNPYNEQFF.

This clone appeared once. The chain couples TRBV5-4 to TRBJ1-1, with D maybe TRBD1 (5 bases). This CDR3 spans 15 amino acids. Trimming took 0 bases from V and 6 from J, leaving 15 bases between them. In germline, CDR1 is SGHNT, CDR2 YYREEE (reference sequence). Here the CDR3 DNA reads TGTGCCAGCAGCTTGGTCGTCAGGGAAGGGGCTGAAGCTTTCTTT. The encoded protein is CASSLVVREGAEAFF.

V gene TRBV4-2 combines with J gene TRBJ1-3; D gene ambiguous. Germline CDR1 and CDR2: LGHNA and YNFKEQ. This CDR3 spans 15 amino acids. Trimming cost V 2 bases and J 0 bases, with 8 bases left between them. DNA of the CDR3: TGTGCCAGCAGCCAACAGGCGGGCTCTGGAAACACCATATATTTT. Translating gives CASSQQAGSGNTIYF.

This clone appeared a single time. The chain combines TRBV4-3 with TRBJ1-4; maybe TRBD1 (5 bases). The CDR3 has 15 residues. V was pared by 4 bases and J by 8 bases, with 17 bases between. From germline, CDR1 is LGHNA and CDR2 YSLEER. CDR3 protein: CASSRPRQGGEKLFF. The CDR3 bases are TGCGCCAGCAGCCGACCTCGCCAGGGAGGGGAAAAACTGTTTTTT.